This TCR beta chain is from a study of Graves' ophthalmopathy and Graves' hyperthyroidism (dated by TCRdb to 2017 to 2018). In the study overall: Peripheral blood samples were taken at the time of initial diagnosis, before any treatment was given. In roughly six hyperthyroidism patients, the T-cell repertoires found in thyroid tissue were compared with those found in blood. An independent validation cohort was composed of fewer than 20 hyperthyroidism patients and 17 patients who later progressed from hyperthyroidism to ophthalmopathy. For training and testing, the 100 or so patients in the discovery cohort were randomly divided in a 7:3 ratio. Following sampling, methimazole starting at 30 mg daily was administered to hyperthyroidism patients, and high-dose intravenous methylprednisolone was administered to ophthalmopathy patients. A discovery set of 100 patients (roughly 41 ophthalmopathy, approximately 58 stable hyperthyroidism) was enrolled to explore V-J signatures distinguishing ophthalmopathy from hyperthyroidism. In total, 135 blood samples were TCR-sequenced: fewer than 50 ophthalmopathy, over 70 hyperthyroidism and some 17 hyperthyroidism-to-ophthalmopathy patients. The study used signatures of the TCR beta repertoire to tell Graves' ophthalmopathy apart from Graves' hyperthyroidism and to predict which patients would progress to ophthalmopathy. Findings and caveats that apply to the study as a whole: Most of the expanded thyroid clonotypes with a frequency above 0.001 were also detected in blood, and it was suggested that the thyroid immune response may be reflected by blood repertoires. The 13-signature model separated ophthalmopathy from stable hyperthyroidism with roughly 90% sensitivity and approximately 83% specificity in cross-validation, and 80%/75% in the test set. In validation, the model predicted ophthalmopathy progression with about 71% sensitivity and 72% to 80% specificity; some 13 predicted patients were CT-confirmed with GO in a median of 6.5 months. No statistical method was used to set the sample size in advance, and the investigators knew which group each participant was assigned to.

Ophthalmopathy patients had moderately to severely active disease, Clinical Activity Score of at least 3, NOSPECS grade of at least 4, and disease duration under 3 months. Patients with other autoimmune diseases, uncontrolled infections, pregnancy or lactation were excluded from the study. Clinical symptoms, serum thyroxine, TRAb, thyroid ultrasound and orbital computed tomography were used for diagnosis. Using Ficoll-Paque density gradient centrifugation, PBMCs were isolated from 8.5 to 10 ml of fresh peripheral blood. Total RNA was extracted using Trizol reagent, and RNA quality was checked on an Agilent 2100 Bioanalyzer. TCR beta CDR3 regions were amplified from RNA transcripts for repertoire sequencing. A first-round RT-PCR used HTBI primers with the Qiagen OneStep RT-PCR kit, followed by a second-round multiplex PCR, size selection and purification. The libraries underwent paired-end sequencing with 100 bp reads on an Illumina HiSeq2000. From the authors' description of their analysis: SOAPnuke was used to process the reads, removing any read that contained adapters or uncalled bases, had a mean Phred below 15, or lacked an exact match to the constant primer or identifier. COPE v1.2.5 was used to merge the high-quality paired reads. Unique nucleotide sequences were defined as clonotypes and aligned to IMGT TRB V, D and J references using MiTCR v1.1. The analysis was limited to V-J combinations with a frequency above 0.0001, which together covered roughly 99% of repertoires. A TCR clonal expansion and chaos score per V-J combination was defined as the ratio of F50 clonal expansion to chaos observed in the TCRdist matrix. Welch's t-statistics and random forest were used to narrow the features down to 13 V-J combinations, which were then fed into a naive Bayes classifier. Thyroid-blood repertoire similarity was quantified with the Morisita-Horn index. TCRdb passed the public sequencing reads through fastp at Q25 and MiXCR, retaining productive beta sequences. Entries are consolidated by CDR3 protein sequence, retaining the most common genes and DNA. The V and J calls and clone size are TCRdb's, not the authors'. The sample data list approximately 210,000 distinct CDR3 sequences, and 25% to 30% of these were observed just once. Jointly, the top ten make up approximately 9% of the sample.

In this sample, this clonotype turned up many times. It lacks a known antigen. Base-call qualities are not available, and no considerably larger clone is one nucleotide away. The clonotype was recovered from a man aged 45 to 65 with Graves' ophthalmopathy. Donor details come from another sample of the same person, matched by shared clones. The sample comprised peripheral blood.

The nucleotide sequence reads TGTGCCAGCAGCCAGGGTTTCGGGTATGGCTACACCTTC. Translation gives CASSQGFGYGYTF. The rearranged chain carries TRBV12-3 or TRBV12-4 and TRBJ1-2, with a tentative D gene TRBD1 over 5 matching bases. Reading from cysteine to phenylalanine, the CDR3 counts 13 amino acids. Only the CDR3 part of the read is kept: 39 bases, read in frame from the first base. V is pared back by 6 bases and J by 5 bases, with 13 bases lying between the germline termini.